Shown below are 26 T cell receptor beta chains from a single sample sequenced in a study of shared clonotypes between healthy human individuals. TCRdb's table, derived via immunoSEQ multiplex PCR, lists solely in-frame clones and lacks some. Of about 2.4 million clones in the sample, roughly 93% are singletons; the top ten hold around 0.37%. Sequencing used naive CD4+ T cells from PBMCs. Subset given: CD45RA+ positively selected. The source is a man aged 18 to 30 in good health. Some clones in this sample may be carry-over from other donors' samples.

The chain has TRBV25-1 and TRBJ2-7; TRBD1 agrees at 7 bases. This CDR3 region has 14 residues. Germline V gene lookup returns CDR1 MGHDK and CDR2 SYGVNS. Trimming at V came to 5 bases and at J to 3 bases, leaving 7 bases not matched to a gene. This CDR3 reads CASSPRDRVYEQYF. The CDR3 DNA follows: TGTGCCAGCAGTCCTCGGGACAGAGTCTACGAGCAGTACTTC.

The V gene is TRBV4-2, the J gene TRBJ2-3, with a tentative D call TRBD2 (5 bases). This CDR3 is 14 amino acids long. Germline V gene data show CDR1 as LGHNA and CDR2 as YNFKEQ. V was pared by 6 bases and J by 1 base, with 11 bases between. The CDR3 nucleotides read TGTGCCAGCAGTTCGGGTAGCGGCACAGATACGCAGTATTTT. It translates to CASSSGSGTDTQYF.

Only one count was recorded for this clone. The chain links TRBV7-2 to TRBJ2-1; TRBD2 matches at 8 bases. V gave up 8 bases and J gave up 12 bases; unmatched junction bases: 15. This CDR3 has 14 residues. CDR1 and CDR2 (germline): SGHTA, FQGNSA. CDR3 residues: CASASGTSFRGQFF. CDR3 sequence (DNA): TGTGCCAGCGCCTCCGGGACTAGTTTCAGAGGGCAGTTCTTC.

V is TRBV30 and J is TRBJ2-2, with D perhaps matching TRBD2 (6 bases). The V end was cut by 0 bases, the J end by 6 bases, with 20 bases between. This CDR3 has 17 residues. Germline lookup yields CDR1 GTSNPN and CDR2 SVGIG (reference sequence). Here the CDR3 DNA reads TGTGCCTGGAGTGTACTTTATCGACTAGACCAAGCCGGGGAGCTGTTTTTT. This translates into CAWSVLYRLDQAGELFF.

This clone was counted once. The chain combines TRBV5-5 with TRBJ1-2; no clear D gene. The germline gives CDR1 SGHKS, CDR2 YYEKEE (reference sequence). The ends were cut back, 4 bases at V and 14 bases at J, with 21 bases in the middle. CDR3 length: 13 residues. CDR3 in amino acids: CASSTGVKVVWTF. The CDR3 DNA reads as TGTGCCAGCAGCACTGGAGTCAAGGTCGTCTGGACCTTC.

The chain is built from TRBV5-8 and TRBJ1-2; 7 positions agree with TRBD1. J gave up 5 bases and V 4 bases, and 8 bases lay outside the gene matches. Per germline, CDR1 SGHTS and CDR2 YDEGEE. This CDR3 spans 14 amino acids. The CDR3 nucleotides read TGTGCCAGCAGCCGGGGACAGACTTCATATGGCTACACCTTC. Translating it yields CASSRGQTSYGYTF.

About this clone: Within the sample, other DNA sequences also encode this same CDR3. The J gene is TRBJ1-3, the V gene TRBV28; D gene unclear. Germline V lookup: CDR1 MDHEN, CDR2 SYDVKM. V lost 2 bases and J 2 bases, leaving 4 bases between the germline ends. The CDR3 has 13 residues. The DNA for the CDR3 is TGTGCCAGCAGTTTAACAGCTGGAAACACCATATATTTT. Residues: CASSLTAGNTIYF.

This clone appeared a few times. Other DNA sequences in the sample encode the same CDR3. The chain carries TRBV20-1 and TRBJ2-3; D remains unclear. The CDR3 is 10 amino acids. Germline CDR1 reads DFQATT; CDR2 reads SNEGSKA (reference sequence). The V end was cut by 5 bases, the J end by 3 bases, with 3 bases between. DNA for the CDR3: TGCAGTGCTCCTACAGATACGCAGTATTTT. Translating it yields CSAPTDTQYF.

V is TRBV6-1 and J is TRBJ1-3, with no clear D. V lost 7 bases and J 0 bases, leaving 13 bases between the germline ends. This CDR3 region has 15 residues. CDR1 is MNHNS and CDR2 is SASEGT in the germline V gene. The CDR3 is CASTRAVYSGNTIYF. The DNA of the CDR3 is TGTGCCAGCACGCGGGCTGTGTACTCTGGAAACACCATATATTTT.

V is TRBV2 and J is TRBJ1-5; D call uncertain. This CDR3 has 16 amino acids. Deletions cut 5 bases from V and 3 bases from J, with 17 bases between. The V gene's germline CDR1 is SNHLY and CDR2 FYNNEI. CDR3 in amino acids: CASSLGIQFHNQPQHF. The CDR3 nucleotides are TGTGCCAGCAGTCTAGGTATCCAGTTCCACAATCAGCCCCAGCATTTT.

The genes are TRBV6-1 and TRBJ1-1, with D unresolved. Germline V gene data show CDR1 as MNHNS and CDR2 as SASEGT. The CDR3 is 13 residues long. V lost 7 bases and J 3 bases, leaving 12 bases between the germline ends. In DNA form, the CDR3 reads TGTGCCAGCATATTGACGCCCGACACTGAAGCTTTCTTT. Translating it yields CASILTPDTEAFF.

The V and J genes are TRBV7-2 and TRBJ2-3; 7 nucleotides agree with TRBD1. The germline gives CDR1 SGHTA, CDR2 FQGNSA. Trimming cost V 5 bases and J 1 base; bases outside gene matches: 6. This CDR3 contains 15 residues. CDR3 coding DNA: TGTGCCAGCAGCGACCGGGACAGCCGCACAGATACGCAGTATTTT. Amino acids: CASSDRDSRTDTQYF.

The V gene is TRBV27, the J gene TRBJ2-7, with 10 bases identical to TRBD1. Trimming cost V 8 bases and J 3 bases; bases outside gene matches: 7. From germline, CDR1 is MNHEY and CDR2 SMNVEV (reference sequence). The CDR3 runs 14 residues. CDR3 bases: TGTGCCAGCTCCCGGACAGGGGGAAACTACGAGCAGTACTTC. It translates to CASSRTGGNYEQYF.

The chain has TRBV9 and TRBJ2-1; 13 bases line up with TRBD2. The CDR3 is 19 residues long. The germline CDR1 and CDR2 sequences are SGDLS and YYNGEE. The J segment lost 2 bases and the V segment lost 4 bases, leaving 12 bases of the junction unmatched. This CDR3 reads CASSQGLAGSLSPYNEQFF. The CDR3 region has the DNA TGTGCCAGCAGCCAGGGACTAGCGGGGTCCCTTTCCCCCTACAATGAGCAGTTCTTC.

The chain carries TRBV18 and TRBJ2-2, with unresolved D. The germline V and J ends were trimmed by 3 bases and 0 bases, with 8 bases remaining between them. Per germline, CDR1 KGHSH and CDR2 LQKENI. This CDR3 is 15 amino acids long. Here the CDR3 reads CASSPGHPNTGELFF. The DNA of the CDR3 is TGTGCCAGCTCACCGGGTCATCCGAACACCGGGGAGCTGTTTTTT. The variable domain in full, completed from reference TRBV18 and TRBJ2-2, reads NAGVMQNPRHLVRRRGQEARLRCSPMKGHSHVYWYRQLPEEGLKFMVYLQKENIIDESGMPKERFSAEFPKEGPSILRIQQVVRGDSAAYFCASSPGHPNTGELFFGEGSRLTVL.

The gene calls are TRBV28 and TRBJ1-5; possibly TRBD1 for D (5 bases). This CDR3 has 14 residues. Germline CDR1 is MDHEN and CDR2 is SYDVKM. The V gene lost 3 bases and the J gene lost 8 bases, with 14 bases spanning the gap. CDR3 amino acids: CASSLGAGWEPQHF. The CDR3 DNA reads as TGTGCCAGCAGTTTGGGCGCAGGGTGGGAGCCCCAGCATTTT.

The gene calls are TRBV5-1 and TRBJ1-2; D not certain. Between the trimmed V and J ends, which lost 4 bases and 7 bases, there was a span of 14 bases. This CDR3 region has 13 residues. Germline assignment: CDR1 SGHRS and CDR2 YFSETQ. CDR3 protein: CASSLVGSGGYTF. The CDR3 bases are TGCGCCAGCAGCCTCGTGGGGAGTGGTGGCTACACCTTC. Complete variable domain (other parts from reference TRBV5-1 and TRBJ1-2): KAGVTQTPRYLIKTRGQQVTLSCSPISGHRSVSWYQQTPGQGLQFLFEYFSETQRNKGNFPGRFSGRQFSNSRSEMNVSTLELGDSALYLCASSLVGSGGYTFGSGTRLTVV.

Comment on this clone: This CDR3 is also generated by other DNA sequences in the sample. The gene calls are TRBV28 and TRBJ2-7; 10 positions match TRBD1. This CDR3 contains 14 residues. CDR1 is MDHEN, CDR2 SYDVKM, per germline. The ends lost 5 bases at V and 3 bases at J; junction bases unmatched: 4. The CDR3 bases are TGTGCCAGCAGTCCTGGACAGGGGGGCTACGAGCAGTACTTC. Its translation is CASSPGQGGYEQYF.

The V and J genes are TRBV7-2 and TRBJ2-3; D unresolved. The ends were cut back, 4 bases at V and 8 bases at J, with 10 bases in the middle. Germline V gene lookup returns CDR1 SGHTA and CDR2 FQGNSA. There are 12 residues in the CDR3. CDR3 bases: TGTGCCAGCAGCTCGCAACCGGGTACGCAGTATTTT. This gives the protein CASSSQPGTQYF.

The V and J genes are TRBV19 and TRBJ2-5; D is tentatively TRBD1 or TRBD2 (5 bases each). This CDR3 spans 14 amino acids. The V and J ends lost 7 bases and 1 base respectively, with 13 bases between them. CDR1 LNHDA and CDR2 SQIVND come from the germline V gene (reference sequence). The CDR3 nucleotides read TGTGCCAGTAACCCGGGACGGCTCCAAGAGACCCAGTACTTC. Amino acids: CASNPGRLQETQYF.

V gene TRBV21-1 combines with J gene TRBJ2-7. TRBV21-1 is marked as a pseudogene. This CDR3 spans 16 amino acids. CDR3 bases: TGTGCCAGCAGCCACCGACGGCCTCTATTCTCCTACGAGCAGTACTTC. It specifies CASSHRRPLFSYEQYF.

Comment on this clone: The limits of the CDR3 on the DNA are not certain, so only TCRdb's listed CDR3 is given. This chain uses TRBV6-1 with TRBJ2-2; no DNA check was done on the table's D call, TRBD1. CDR1 is MNHNS, CDR2 SASEGT, per germline. The CDR3 spans 13 residues, counting both ends. The CDR3 sequence is CASQAGTPGSCFF.

The J gene is TRBJ2-7, the V gene TRBV19; TRBD2 aligns across 10 bases. The CDR3 contains 14 residues. CDR1 is LNHDA, CDR2 SQIVND, per germline (reference sequence). V shed 4 bases, J shed 4 bases, and the junction held 4 bases outside the gene matches. CDR3 nucleotide sequence: TGTGCCAGTAGTAGACTAGCGGGTATTTACGAGCAGTACTTC. Translation gives CASSRLAGIYEQYF.

J is TRBJ2-1 and V is TRBV5-1, with D possibly TRBD1 on 5 matching bases. The V end lost 4 bases, the J end lost 4 bases, and 12 bases lay between the germline ends. The V gene's germline CDR1 is SGHRS and CDR2 YFSETQ. This CDR3 region has 14 residues. The DNA for the CDR3 is TGCGCCAGCAGCGGAACAGGAATATACAATGAGCAGTTCTTC. Encoded protein: CASSGTGIYNEQFF.

Comments on this clone: The sample contains more than one DNA sequence encoding this CDR3. The chain is built from TRBV28 and TRBJ1-1; D gene ambiguous. Germline-derived CDR1 and CDR2 are MDHEN and SYDVKM. CDR3 length equals 12 residues. Trimming stripped 6 bases from V and 0 bases from J, with 5 bases between. The DNA of the CDR3 is TGTGCCAGCAGCACCCTGAACACTGAAGCTTTCTTT. Amino acids: CASSTLNTEAFF.

The chain uses TRBV9 and TRBJ2-2, with 9 bases aligning to TRBD1. This CDR3 region has 17 residues. Losses at the gene ends were 0 bases for V and 6 bases for J; bases not matched to a gene: 9. CDR1 and CDR2 (germline): SGDLS, YYNGEE. The CDR3 nucleotides are TGTGCCAGCAGCGTAGTGGTCGGGACAGGGTTTGCCGGGGAGCTGTTTTTT. Its translation is CASSVVVGTGFAGELFF.